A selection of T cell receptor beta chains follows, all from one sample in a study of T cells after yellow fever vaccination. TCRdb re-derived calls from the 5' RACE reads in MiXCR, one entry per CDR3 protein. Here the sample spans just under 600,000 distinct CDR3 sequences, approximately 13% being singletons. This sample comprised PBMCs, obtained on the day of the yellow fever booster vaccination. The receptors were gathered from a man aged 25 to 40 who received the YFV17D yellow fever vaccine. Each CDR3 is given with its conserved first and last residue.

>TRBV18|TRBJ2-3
CASSPSGAGGWGDTQYF
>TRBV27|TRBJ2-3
CASSFSPRAGTGYTDTQYF
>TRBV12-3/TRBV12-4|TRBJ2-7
CASSDLTSGRGYEQYF
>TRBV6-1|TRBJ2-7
CASRGIEAYEQYF
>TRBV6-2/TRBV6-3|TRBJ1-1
CASSYGRANTEAFF
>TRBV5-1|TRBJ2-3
CASSLGASGYTDTQYF
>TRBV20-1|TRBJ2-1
CSASSPGLAGGMVNEQFF
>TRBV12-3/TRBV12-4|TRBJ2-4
CASRQGTDQYF
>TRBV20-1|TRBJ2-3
CSARYSRGGTDTQYF
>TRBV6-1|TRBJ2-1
CASTAGATSSYNEQFF
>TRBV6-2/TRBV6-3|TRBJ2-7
CASSQGRQEQYF
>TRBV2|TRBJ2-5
CASSPTRRRQETQYF
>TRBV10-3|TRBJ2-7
CATLRGMGGDEQYF
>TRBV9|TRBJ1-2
CASSVGHRANYGYTF
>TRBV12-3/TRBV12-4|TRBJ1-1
CASSLDSRGEAFF
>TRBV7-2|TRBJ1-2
CASSLGGSLFYGYTF
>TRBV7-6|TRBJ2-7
CASSQTGGHEQYF
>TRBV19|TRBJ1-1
CASSILDGGKSAFF
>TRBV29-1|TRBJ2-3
CSARRAEDTQYF
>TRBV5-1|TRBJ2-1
CASSSAPGSNEQFF
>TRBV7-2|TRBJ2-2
CASSLMRDTGELFF
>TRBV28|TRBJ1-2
CASSPPEAAGYGYTF
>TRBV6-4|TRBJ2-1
CASSPREGRYNEQFF
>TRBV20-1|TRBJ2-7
CSARGLGLYEQYF
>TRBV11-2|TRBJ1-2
CASSLGGGSYGYTF
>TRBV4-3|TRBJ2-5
CASSQRLRSGETQYF
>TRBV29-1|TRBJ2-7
CSVEDRDRGYEQYF
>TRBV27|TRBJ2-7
CASSSPGTGDYEQYF
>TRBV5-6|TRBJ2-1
CASSQGAGNEQFF
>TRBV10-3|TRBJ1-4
CAISRDPSEKLFF
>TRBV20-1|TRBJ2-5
CSANPSEGLAGVRETQYF
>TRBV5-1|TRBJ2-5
CASSTGTGQETQYF
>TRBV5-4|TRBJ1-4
CASSDQGATNEKLFF
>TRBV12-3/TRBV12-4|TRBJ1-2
CASRRTGRDGYTF
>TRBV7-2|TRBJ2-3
CASSSGPPREYF
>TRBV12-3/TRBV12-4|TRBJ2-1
CASSRTSPRGQEQFF
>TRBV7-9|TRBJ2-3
CAVPGFSTDTQYF
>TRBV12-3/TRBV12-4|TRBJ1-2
CASSLALNPYGYTF
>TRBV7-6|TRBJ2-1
CASSLHPELAGGMNEQFF
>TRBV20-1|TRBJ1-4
CSARGTAYNEKLFF
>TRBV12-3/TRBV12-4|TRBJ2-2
CASSPLGGSYTGELFF
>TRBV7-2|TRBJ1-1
CASSYRQGLEAFF
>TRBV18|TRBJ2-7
CASSPPNAGEIGEQYF
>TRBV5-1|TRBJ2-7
CASSRWTSGRSSFISEQYF
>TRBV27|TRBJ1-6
CASSLGQGHSPLHF
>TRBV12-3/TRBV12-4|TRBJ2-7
CASSFDIQTGMYEQYF
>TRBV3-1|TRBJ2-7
CASSTPGLSEQYF
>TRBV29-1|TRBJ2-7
CSVAGTENYEQYF
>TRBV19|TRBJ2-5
CASSIIKQETQYF
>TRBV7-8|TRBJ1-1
CASSLVSRQGGEAFF
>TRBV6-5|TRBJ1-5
CASSPWTGEAQPQHF
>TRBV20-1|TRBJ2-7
CSARARITGVSYEQYF
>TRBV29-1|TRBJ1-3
CSVEAGPIGNTIYF
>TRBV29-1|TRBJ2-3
CSLKGALLPDTQYF